This T cell receptor (beta chain) was identified in a study of cytomegalovirus exposure and HLA in healthy donors. Whole-study context: The study's early data release held about 85 million unique TCRs from HLA-typed donors. Points from the study as a whole: Cytomegalovirus association was assigned to more than 150 TCR beta chains.

Participants comprised healthy donors of bone marrow. Regarding this clone: The antigen remains undetermined.

Use of 60 Vbeta and 13 Jbeta primers characterized the PCR. Original processing notes: An analysis performed later counted 73 million or so unique TCR beta chains (roughly 11 million of them shared). Clones were read by immunoSEQ multiplex PCR, and TCRdb kept only the in-frame ones, dropping some. V and J calls and clone size are copied from that table; D and trimming were computed from the DNA. The sample gives 100,000 to 150,000 clones, about 72% of which show up once; under 1.5% is in the top ten. Germline V lookup: CDR1 MGHRA, CDR2 YSYEKL. V was trimmed by 5 bases and J by 0 bases, leaving 16 bases between them. CDR3 length equals 16 residues.

The TCR was taken from a female donor in good health and CMV-seronegative. The sequenced material came from PBMCs. The chain is built from TRBV4-1 and TRBJ2-5; a possible D gene is TRBD2 (7 bases). In DNA form, the CDR3 reads TGCGCCAGCAGCGGAGGGAGGGGGACGCACCAAGAGACCCAGTACTTC. Translation gives CASSGGRGTHQETQYF.